The 19 T cell receptor beta chains below were found in one sample sequenced in a study of CD4 T cells in relation to SARS-CoV-2 and coronaviruses. Before the COVID-19 pandemic, during about 2010-2018, CD4+ T cells were taken from unexposed donors. Clones were sequenced by immunoSEQ multiplex PCR, and TCRdb holds only the in-frame ones, with some missing. The profile shows roughly 68,000 clones, more than 85% of them singletons. The sequencing input was naive CD4+ T cells from PBMCs. Sample subset: naive CD4+ T cells isolated by negative enrichment. These receptors were obtained from a human donor in good health.

The chain joins TRBV5-6 to TRBJ2-7; D call uncertain. The CDR3 has 12 amino acids. V was clipped by 1 base and J by 3 bases, with 5 bases between them. CDR1 and CDR2 from the germline V gene are SGHDT and YYEEEE. As DNA, the CDR3 is TGTGCCAGCAGCTTGTCCAGCTACGAGCAGTACTTC. Translation: CASSLSSYEQYF.

J is TRBJ1-6 and V is TRBV25-1; no reliable D call. This CDR3 has 12 residues. V was shortened by 7 bases and J by 11 bases, with 12 bases between the two germline ends. Germline V gene data show CDR1 as MGHDK and CDR2 as SYGVNS. The CDR3 sequence: CASTHTGTPLHF. The CDR3 nucleotides read TGTGCCAGCACCCACACGGGTACACCCCTCCACTTT.

This chain links TRBV4-1 with TRBJ2-2, with D tentatively TRBD1 (5 bases). Germline CDR1 and CDR2: MGHRA and YSYEKL. The CDR3 has 18 residues. Trimming took 3 bases from V and 4 from J, leaving 21 bases between them. CDR3 DNA sequence: TGCGCCAGCAGCCAGGCCCCACAACAGGTCTGGGGCACCGGGGAGCTGTTTTTT. Encoded protein: CASSQAPQQVWGTGELFF.

The chain carries TRBV9 and TRBJ2-7; no firm D call. Germline CDR1 reads SGDLS; CDR2 reads YYNGEE. The V end was cut by 2 bases, the J end by 1 base, with 10 bases between. The CDR3 extends over 14 amino acids. The CDR3 region is CASSVTVESYEQYF. In nucleotides, the CDR3 is TGTGCCAGCAGCGTCACAGTTGAATCCTACGAGCAGTACTTC.

The rearrangement links TRBV20-1 to TRBJ2-7, with a tentative D call TRBD2 (7 bases). Trimming left V 4 bases short and J 4 bases short, with 20 bases between. Germline assignment: CDR1 DFQATT and CDR2 SNEGSKA (reference sequence). The CDR3 extends over 15 amino acids. This chain's CDR3 is CSANDLRGPEYEQYF. CDR3 DNA sequence: TGCAGTGCTAATGATTTGCGGGGGCCGGAATACGAGCAGTACTTC.

J is TRBJ2-7 and V is TRBV6-4, with TRBD1 as a possible D gene (6 bases). The CDR3 is 13 amino acids. CDR1 and CDR2 (germline): MRHNA, SNTAGT. V was trimmed by 9 bases and J by 1 base, leaving 13 bases between them. Written as DNA, the CDR3 is TGTGCCAGAGTTGGACAGATGTCCTACGAGCAGTACTTC. Translation gives CARVGQMSYEQYF.

The CDR3 DNA is TGTGCCAGCAGCTCGCAGGGGGGTGGCTACACCTTC. Amino acids: CASSSQGGGYTF. V gene TRBV7-9 combines with J gene TRBJ1-2; 7 positions agree with TRBD1. V lost 4 bases and J lost 7; bases outside the gene matches: 3. Germline-derived CDR1 and CDR2 are SEHNR and FQNEAQ (reference sequence). The CDR3 covers 12 residues. The full variable domain, rest sourced from reference TRBV7-9 and TRBJ1-2, is DTGVSQNPRHKITKRGQNVTFRCDPISEHNRLYWYRQTLGQGPEFLTYFQNEAQLEKSRLLSDRFSAERPKGSFSTLEIQRTEQGDSAMYLCASSSQGGGYTFGSGTRLTVV.

The chain combines TRBV18 with TRBJ1-1; maybe TRBD1 (6 bases). The length of the CDR3 is 12 residues. Germline loops: CDR1 KGHSH, CDR2 LQKENI. The V gene lost 4 bases and the J gene lost 6 bases, with 9 bases spanning the gap. CDR3 in amino acids: CASSLQGSEAFF. CDR3 DNA sequence: TGTGCCAGCTCACTACAGGGTTCTGAAGCTTTCTTT.

The rearrangement uses TRBV9 and TRBJ2-3; 10 nucleotides agree with TRBD2. CDR1 and CDR2 (germline): SGDLS, YYNGEE. J was trimmed by 2 bases and V by 0 bases; bases with no gene match: 3. The CDR3 has 16 amino acids. This CDR3 reads CASSVGTSGDTDTQYF. CDR3 coding DNA: TGTGCCAGCAGCGTAGGCACTAGCGGGGACACAGATACGCAGTATTTT. Combining the CDR3 with reference TRBV9 and TRBJ2-3 gives the whole variable domain DSGVTQTPKHLITATGQRVTLRCSPRSGDLSVYWYQQSLDQGLQFLIQYYNGEERAKGNILERFSAQQFPDLHSELNLSSLELGDSALYFCASSVGTSGDTDTQYFGPGTRLTVL.

This chain joins TRBV9 and TRBJ2-5; D remains ambiguous. V dropped 5 bases and J dropped 4 bases, with 15 bases sitting between them. CDR3 length: 14 amino acids. CDR1 is SGDLS and CDR2 is YYNGEE in the germline V gene. CDR3 loop: CASRGAVASETQYF. The CDR3 bases are TGTGCCAGCAGGGGCGCGGTAGCTTCAGAGACCCAGTACTTC.

This chain links TRBV6-1 with TRBJ2-7, with D perhaps matching TRBD1 (5 bases). V was cut by 0 bases and J by 1 base, with 19 bases left in between. CDR3 length: 18 residues. The germline V gene has CDR1 MNHNS and CDR2 SASEGT. The CDR3 DNA follows: TGTGCCAGCAGTGAAGCACGCTGGGGCAGCCCTGATTCCTACGAGCAGTACTTC. This codes for CASSEARWGSPDSYEQYF.

CDR3 nucleotide sequence: TGTGCCAGTAGTATCGCGGGACTAGCGGGAGATTTCAACGAGCAGTACTTC. Translating gives CASSIAGLAGDFNEQYF. This chain joins TRBV19 and TRBJ2-7; 14 positions match TRBD2. The germline CDR1 and CDR2 sequences are LNHDA and SQIVND (reference sequence). Losses at the gene ends were 3 bases for V and 5 bases for J; bases not matched to a gene: 9. The CDR3 is made up of 17 amino acids.

This rearrangement joins TRBV5-4 to TRBJ1-3; 9 bases fit TRBD1. The V and J ends lost 4 bases and 1 base, in that order; junction bases with no gene match: 9. CDR3 size: 17 residues. Germline V gene lookup returns CDR1 SGHNT and CDR2 YYREEE (reference sequence). For the CDR3, the DNA is TGTGCCAGCAGCAGAGGCGGGACAGGGTTTTCTGGAAACACCATATATTTT. Protein product: CASSRGGTGFSGNTIYF.

This rearrangement joins TRBV5-4 to TRBJ2-7; D unresolved. Trimming left V 3 bases short and J 6 bases short, with 13 bases between. This CDR3 contains 13 residues. The germline V gene has CDR1 SGHNT and CDR2 YYREEE (reference sequence). As DNA, the CDR3 is TGTGCCAGCAGCTCCCAAGGGTCGCCCGAGCAGTACTTC. Its protein is CASSSQGSPEQYF.

This clone has a single count. The rearrangement uses TRBV9 and TRBJ1-6; no reliable D call. The V gene lost 4 bases and the J gene lost 8 bases, with 16 bases spanning the gap. CDR3 size: 15 residues. Germline CDR1 SGDLS, CDR2 YYNGEE. CDR3 residues: CASSPWVGMDSPLHF. In DNA, the CDR3 is TGTGCCAGCAGCCCGTGGGTTGGGATGGATTCACCCCTCCACTTT.

The chain employs TRBV5-1 and TRBJ2-5; D remains ambiguous. V shed 0 bases and J shed 5 bases, with 8 bases lying between them. The CDR3 totals 13 residues. The germline V gene encodes CDR1 SGHRS and CDR2 YFSETQ. Written as DNA, the CDR3 is TGCGCCAGCAGCTTGGGAGTCAGTGAGACCCAGTACTTC. Translation gives CASSLGVSETQYF. The entire variable domain, with the rest obtained from reference TRBV5-1 and TRBJ2-5, is as follows: KAGVTQTPRYLIKTRGQQVTLSCSPISGHRSVSWYQQTPGQGLQFLFEYFSETQRNKGNFPGRFSGRQFSNSRSEMNVSTLELGDSALYLCASSLGVSETQYFGPGTRLLVL.

The chain links TRBV5-6 to TRBJ1-2, with TRBD1 as a possible D gene (5 bases). CDR3 size: 14 residues. Trimming took 9 bases from V and 0 from J, leaving 15 bases between them. CDR1 and CDR2 from the germline V gene are SGHDT and YYEEEE. Here the CDR3 DNA reads TGTGCCACCAACCGGGGGGTCTCTAACTATGGCTACACCTTC. This translates into CATNRGVSNYGYTF.

The chain links TRBV5-4 to TRBJ2-5; 9 bases are shared with TRBD1. This CDR3 comprises 15 residues. In germline, CDR1 is SGHNT, CDR2 YYREEE (reference sequence). The ends lost 4 bases at V and 1 base at J; junction bases unmatched: 5. CDR3 amino acids: CASSTSQGAQETQYF. Here the CDR3 DNA reads TGTGCCAGCAGCACCTCACAGGGGGCCCAAGAGACCCAGTACTTC.

The rearrangement links TRBV28 to TRBJ2-7, with D unresolved. The germline V gene encodes CDR1 MDHEN and CDR2 SYDVKM. The germline V and J ends were trimmed by 8 bases and 2 bases, with 16 bases remaining between them. The CDR3 is 14 amino acids. The DNA of the CDR3 is TGTGCCAGCGGGATTTCGGGCAGGCCCTACGAGCAGTACTTC. Residues: CASGISGRPYEQYF.